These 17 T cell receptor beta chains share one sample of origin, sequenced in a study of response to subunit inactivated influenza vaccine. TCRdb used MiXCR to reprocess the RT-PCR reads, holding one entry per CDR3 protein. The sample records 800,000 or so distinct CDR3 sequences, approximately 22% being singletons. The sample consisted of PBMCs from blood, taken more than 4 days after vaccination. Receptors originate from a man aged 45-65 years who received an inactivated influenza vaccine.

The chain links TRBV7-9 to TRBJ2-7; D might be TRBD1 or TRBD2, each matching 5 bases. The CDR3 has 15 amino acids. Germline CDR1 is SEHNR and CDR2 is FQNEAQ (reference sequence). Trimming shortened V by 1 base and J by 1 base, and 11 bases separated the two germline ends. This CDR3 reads CASSLGGSLSYEQYF. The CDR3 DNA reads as TGTGCCAGCAGCTTAGGGGGGTCCTTGTCCTACGAGCAGTACTTC.

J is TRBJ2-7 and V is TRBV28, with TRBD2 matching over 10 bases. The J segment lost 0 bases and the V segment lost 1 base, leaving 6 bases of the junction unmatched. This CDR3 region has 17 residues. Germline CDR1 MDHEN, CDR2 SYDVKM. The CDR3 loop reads CASSLSTGTSDSYEQYF. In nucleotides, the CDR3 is TGTGCCAGCAGTTTATCAACTGGGACTAGCGACTCCTACGAGCAGTACTTC.

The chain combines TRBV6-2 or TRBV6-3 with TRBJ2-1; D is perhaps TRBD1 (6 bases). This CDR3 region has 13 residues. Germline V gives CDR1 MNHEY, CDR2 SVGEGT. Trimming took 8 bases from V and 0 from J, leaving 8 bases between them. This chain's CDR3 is CASRDTSYNEQFF. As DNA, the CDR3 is TGTGCCAGCCGGGACACCTCCTACAATGAGCAGTTCTTC.

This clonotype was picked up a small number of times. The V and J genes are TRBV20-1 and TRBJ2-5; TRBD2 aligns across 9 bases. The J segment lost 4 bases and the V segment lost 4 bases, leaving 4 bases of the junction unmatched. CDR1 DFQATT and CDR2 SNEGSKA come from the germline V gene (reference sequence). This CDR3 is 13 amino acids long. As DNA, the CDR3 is TGCAGTGCTATAGCGGGAGATAGAGAGACCCAGTACTTC. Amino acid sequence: CSAIAGDRETQYF.

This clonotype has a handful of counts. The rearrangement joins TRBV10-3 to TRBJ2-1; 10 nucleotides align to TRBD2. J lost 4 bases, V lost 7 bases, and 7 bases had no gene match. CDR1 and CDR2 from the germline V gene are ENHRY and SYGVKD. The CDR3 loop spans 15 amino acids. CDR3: CAITTGTSEYNEQFF. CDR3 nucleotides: TGTGCCATCACCACCGGGACTAGCGAATACAATGAGCAGTTCTTC.

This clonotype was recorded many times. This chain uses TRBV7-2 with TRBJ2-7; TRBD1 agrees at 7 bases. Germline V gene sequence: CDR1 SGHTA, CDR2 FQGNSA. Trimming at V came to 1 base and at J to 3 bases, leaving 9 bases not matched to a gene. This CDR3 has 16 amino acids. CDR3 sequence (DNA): TGTGCCAGCAGCTTAGGTGAGGACAGGTCGTTCTACGAGCAGTACTTC. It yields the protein CASSLGEDRSFYEQYF.

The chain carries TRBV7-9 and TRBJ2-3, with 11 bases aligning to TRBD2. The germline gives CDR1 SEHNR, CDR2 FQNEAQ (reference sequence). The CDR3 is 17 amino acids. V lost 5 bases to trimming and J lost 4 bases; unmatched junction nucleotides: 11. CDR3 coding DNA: TGTGCCAGCAGCCTGGAACTAGCGGGGGCCGGCGCAGATACGCAGTATTTT. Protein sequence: CASSLELAGAGADTQYF.

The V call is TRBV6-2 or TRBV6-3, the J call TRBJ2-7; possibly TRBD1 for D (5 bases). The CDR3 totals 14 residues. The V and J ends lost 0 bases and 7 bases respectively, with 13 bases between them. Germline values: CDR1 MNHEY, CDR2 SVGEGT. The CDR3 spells CASSYSQGPLEQYF. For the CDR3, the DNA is TGTGCCAGCAGTTACTCCCAGGGCCCGTTGGAGCAGTACTTC.

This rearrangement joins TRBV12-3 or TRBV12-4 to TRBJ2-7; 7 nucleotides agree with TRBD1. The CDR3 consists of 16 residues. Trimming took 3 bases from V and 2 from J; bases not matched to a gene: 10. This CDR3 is CASSFGSWDRPYEQYF. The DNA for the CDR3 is TGTGCCAGCAGTTTTGGGTCGTGGGACAGACCCTACGAGCAGTACTTC.

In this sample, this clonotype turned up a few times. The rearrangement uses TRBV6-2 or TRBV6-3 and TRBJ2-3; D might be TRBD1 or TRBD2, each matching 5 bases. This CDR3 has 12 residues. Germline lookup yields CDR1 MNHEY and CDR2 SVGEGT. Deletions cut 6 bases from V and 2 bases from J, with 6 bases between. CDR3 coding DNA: TGTGCCAGCAGGGGGGTCACAGATACGCAGTATTTT. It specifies CASRGVTDTQYF.

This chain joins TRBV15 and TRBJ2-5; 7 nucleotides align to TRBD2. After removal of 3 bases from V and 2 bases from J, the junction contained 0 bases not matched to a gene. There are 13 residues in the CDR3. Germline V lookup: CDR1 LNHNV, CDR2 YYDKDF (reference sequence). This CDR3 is CATSRGLQETQYF. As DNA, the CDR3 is TGTGCCACCAGCAGGGGACTACAAGAGACCCAGTACTTC.

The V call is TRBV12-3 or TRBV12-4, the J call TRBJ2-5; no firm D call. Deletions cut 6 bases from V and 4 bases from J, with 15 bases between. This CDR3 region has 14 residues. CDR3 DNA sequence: TGTGCCAGCAGCCCCTTGTTGAGGCGAGAGACCCAGTACTTC. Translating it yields CASSPLLRRETQYF.

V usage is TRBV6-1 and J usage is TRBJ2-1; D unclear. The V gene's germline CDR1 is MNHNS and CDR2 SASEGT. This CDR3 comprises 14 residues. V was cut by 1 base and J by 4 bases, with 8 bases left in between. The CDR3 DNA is TGTGCCAGCAGTGAAGTCGACAATTACAATGAGCAGTTCTTC. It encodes CASSEVDNYNEQFF.

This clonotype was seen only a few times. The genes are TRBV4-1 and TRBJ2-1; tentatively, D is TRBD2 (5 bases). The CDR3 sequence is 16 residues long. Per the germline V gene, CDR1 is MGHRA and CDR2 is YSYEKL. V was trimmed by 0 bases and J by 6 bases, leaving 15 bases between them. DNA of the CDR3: TGCGCCAGCAGCCAAGATGCATCGGGGTTACGCAATGAGCAGTTCTTC. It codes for CASSQDASGLRNEQFF.

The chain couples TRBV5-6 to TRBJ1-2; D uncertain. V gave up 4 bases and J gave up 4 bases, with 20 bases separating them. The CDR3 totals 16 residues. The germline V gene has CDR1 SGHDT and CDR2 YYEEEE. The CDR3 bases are TGTGCCAGCAGCACCCGTCTTCAGGTATTGGGCTATGGCTACACCTTC. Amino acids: CASSTRLQVLGYGYTF. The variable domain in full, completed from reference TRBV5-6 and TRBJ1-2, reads DAGVTQSPTHLIKTRGQQVTLRCSPKSGHDTVSWYQQALGQGPQFIFQYYEEEERQRGNFPDRFSGHQFPNYSSELNVNALLLGDSALYLCASSTRLQVLGYGYTFGSGTRLTVV.

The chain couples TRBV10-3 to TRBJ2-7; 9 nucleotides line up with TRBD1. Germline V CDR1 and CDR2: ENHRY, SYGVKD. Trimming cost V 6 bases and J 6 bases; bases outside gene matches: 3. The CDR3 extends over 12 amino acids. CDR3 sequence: CAISRQGGEQYF. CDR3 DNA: TGTGCCATCAGCAGACAGGGGGGCGAGCAGTACTTC.

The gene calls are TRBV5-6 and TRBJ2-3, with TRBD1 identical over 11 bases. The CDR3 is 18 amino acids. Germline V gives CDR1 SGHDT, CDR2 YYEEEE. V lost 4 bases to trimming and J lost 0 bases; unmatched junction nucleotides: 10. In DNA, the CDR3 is TGTGCCAGCAGCCTCGGACAGGGGGCATTCGTGAGCACAGATACGCAGTATTTT. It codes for CASSLGQGAFVSTDTQYF.